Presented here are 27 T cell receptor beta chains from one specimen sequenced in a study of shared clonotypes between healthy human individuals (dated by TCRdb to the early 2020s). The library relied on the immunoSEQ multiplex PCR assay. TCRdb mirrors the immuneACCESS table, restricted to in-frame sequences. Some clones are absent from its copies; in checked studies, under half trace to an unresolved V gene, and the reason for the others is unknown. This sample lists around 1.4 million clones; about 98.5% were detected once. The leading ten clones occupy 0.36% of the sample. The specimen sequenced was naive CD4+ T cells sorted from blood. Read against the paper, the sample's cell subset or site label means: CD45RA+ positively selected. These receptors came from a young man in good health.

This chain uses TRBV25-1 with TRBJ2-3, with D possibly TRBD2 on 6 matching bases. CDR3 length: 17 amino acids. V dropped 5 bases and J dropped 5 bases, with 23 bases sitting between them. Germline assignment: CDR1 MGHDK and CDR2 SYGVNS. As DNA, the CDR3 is TGTGCCAGCAGTCCTTCCCCACTGGAGGGGCCGCGAGATACGCAGTATTTT. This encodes CASSPSPLEGPRDTQYF.

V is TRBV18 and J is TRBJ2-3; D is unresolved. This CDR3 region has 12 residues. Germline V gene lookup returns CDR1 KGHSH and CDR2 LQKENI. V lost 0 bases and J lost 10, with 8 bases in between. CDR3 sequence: CASSPPEGAQYF. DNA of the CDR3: TGTGCCAGCTCACCACCGGAAGGAGCGCAGTATTTT.

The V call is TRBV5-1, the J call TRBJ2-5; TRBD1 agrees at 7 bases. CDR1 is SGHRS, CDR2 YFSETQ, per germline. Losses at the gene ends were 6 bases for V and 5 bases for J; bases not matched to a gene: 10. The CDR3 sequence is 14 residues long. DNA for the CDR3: TGCGCCAGCATGGCACAGGGGTTAGGGGAGACCCAGTACTTC. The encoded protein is CASMAQGLGETQYF.

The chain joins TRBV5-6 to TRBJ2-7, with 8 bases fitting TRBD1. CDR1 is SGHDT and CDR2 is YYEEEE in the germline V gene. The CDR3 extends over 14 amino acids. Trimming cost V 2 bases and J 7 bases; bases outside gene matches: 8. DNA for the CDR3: TGTGCCAGCAGCTTCGGGACAGGATCTCTAGAGCAGTACTTC. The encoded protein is CASSFGTGSLEQYF. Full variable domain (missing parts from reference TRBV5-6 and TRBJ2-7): DAGVTQSPTHLIKTRGQQVTLRCSPKSGHDTVSWYQQALGQGPQFIFQYYEEEERQRGNFPDRFSGHQFPNYSSELNVNALLLGDSALYLCASSFGTGSLEQYFGPGTRLTVT.

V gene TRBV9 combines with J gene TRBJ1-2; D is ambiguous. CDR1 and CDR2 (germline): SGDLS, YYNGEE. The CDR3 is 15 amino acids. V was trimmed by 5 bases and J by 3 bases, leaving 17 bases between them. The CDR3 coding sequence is TGTGCCAGCAGGTTGATCCTTAAGGCCGACTATGGCTACACCTTC. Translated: CASRLILKADYGYTF.

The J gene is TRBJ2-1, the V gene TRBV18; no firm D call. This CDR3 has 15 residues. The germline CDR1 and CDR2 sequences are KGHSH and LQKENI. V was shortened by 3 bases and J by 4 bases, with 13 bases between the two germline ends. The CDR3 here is CASSPLDQQYNEQFF. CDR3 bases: TGTGCCAGCTCACCGTTGGACCAACAATACAATGAGCAGTTCTTC.

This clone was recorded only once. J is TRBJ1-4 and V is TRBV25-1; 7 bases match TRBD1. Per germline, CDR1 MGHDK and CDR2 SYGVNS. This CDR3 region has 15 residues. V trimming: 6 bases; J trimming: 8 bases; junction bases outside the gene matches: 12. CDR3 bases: TGTGCCAGCAGACCTTTTCAGGGGGAGAGAGAAAAACTGTTTTTT. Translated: CASRPFQGEREKLFF.

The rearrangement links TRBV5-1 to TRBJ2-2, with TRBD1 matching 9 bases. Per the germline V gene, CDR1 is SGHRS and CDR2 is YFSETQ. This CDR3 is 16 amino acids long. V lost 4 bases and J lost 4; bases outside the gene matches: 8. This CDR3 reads CASSDPGQGATGELFF. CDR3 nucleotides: TGCGCCAGCAGCGATCCGGGACAGGGAGCCACCGGGGAGCTGTTTTTT.

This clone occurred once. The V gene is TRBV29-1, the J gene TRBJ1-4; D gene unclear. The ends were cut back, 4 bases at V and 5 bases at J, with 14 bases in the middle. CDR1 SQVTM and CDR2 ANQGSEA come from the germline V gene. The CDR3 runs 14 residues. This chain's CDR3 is CSVGRGGLNEKLFF. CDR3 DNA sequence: TGCAGCGTTGGGAGAGGAGGGCTCAATGAAAAACTGTTTTTT.

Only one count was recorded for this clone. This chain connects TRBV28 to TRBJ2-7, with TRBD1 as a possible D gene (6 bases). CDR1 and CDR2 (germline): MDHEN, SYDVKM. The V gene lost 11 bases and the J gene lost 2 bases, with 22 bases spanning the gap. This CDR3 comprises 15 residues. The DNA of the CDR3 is TGTGCCGTGCAGGGGAGTCCAAGTAATACCTACGAGCAGTACTTC. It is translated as CAVQGSPSNTYEQYF.

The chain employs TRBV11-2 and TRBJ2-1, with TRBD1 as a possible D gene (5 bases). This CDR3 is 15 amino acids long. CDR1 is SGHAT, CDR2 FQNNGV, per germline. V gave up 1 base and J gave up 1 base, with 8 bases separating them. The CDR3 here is CASSLAGPSYNEQFF. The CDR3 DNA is TGTGCCAGCAGCTTAGCAGGGCCTTCCTACAATGAGCAGTTCTTC.

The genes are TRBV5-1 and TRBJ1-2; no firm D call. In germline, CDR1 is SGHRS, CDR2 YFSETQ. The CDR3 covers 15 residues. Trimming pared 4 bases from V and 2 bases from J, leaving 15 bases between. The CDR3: CASSPNSGENYGYTF. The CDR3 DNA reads TGCGCCAGCAGCCCCAACAGCGGGGAGAACTATGGCTACACCTTC. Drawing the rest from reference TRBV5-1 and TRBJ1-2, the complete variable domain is KAGVTQTPRYLIKTRGQQVTLSCSPISGHRSVSWYQQTPGQGLQFLFEYFSETQRNKGNFPGRFSGRQFSNSRSEMNVSTLELGDSALYLCASSPNSGENYGYTFGSGTRLTVV.

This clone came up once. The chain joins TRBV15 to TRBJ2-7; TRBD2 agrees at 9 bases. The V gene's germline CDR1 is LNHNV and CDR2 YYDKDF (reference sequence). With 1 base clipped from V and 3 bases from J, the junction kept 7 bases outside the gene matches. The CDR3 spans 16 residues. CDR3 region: CATSRVPSGTIYEQYF. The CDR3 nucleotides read TGTGCCACCAGCAGAGTGCCTAGCGGGACGATCTACGAGCAGTACTTC.

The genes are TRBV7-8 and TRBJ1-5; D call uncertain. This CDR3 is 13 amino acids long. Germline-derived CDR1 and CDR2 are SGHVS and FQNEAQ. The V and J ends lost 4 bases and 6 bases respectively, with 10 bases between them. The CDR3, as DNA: TGTGCCAGCAGCTCGGACCGAGCTCAGCCCCAGCATTTT. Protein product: CASSSDRAQPQHF.

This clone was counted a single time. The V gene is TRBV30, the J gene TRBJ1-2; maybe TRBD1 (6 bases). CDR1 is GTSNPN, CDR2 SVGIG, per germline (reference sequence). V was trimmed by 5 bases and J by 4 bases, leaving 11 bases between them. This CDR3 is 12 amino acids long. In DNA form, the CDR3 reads TGTGCCTGGCATCGGGACACCTATGGCTACACCTTC. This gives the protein CAWHRDTYGYTF. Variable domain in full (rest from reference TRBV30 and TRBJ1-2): SQTIHQWPATLVQPVGSPLSLECTVEGTSNPNLYWYRQAAGRGLQLLFYSVGIGQISSEVPQNLSASRPQDRQFILSSKKLLLSDSGFYLCAWHRDTYGYTFGSGTRLTVV.

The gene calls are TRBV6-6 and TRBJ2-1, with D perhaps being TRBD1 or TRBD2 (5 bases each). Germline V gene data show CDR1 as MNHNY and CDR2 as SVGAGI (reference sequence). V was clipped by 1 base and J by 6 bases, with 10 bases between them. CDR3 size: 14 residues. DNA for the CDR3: TGTGCCAGCAGTTACTTAGGGGAGTTCAATGAGCAGTTCTTC. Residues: CASSYLGEFNEQFF.

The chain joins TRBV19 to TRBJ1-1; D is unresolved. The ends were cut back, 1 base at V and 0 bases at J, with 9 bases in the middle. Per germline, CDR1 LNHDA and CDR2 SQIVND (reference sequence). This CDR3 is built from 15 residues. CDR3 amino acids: CASSIGRNMNTEAFF. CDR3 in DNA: TGTGCCAGTAGTATAGGGCGGAACATGAACACTGAAGCTTTCTTT.

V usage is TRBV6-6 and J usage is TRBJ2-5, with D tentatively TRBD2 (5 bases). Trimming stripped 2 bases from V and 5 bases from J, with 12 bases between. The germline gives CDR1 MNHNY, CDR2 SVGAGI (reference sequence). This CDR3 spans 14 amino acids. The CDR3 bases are TGTGCCAGCAGTTACCGGGATCCAGCGGAGACCCAGTACTTC. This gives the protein CASSYRDPAETQYF.

DNA for the CDR3: TGTGCCAGCAGCCAGGGTCGCTACACCTTC. Its translation is CASSQGRYTF. The chain links TRBV14 to TRBJ1-2; D remains ambiguous. The CDR3 is made up of 10 amino acids. Trimming took off 3 bases at V and 9 bases at J, with 5 bases between the two ends. CDR1 is SGHDN, CDR2 FVKESK, per germline.

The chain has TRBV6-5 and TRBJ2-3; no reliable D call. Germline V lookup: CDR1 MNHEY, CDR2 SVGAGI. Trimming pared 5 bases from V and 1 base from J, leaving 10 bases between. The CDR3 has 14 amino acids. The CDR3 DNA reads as TGTGCCAGCAGTCCGGGCGGAGGCACAGATACGCAGTATTTT. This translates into CASSPGGGTDTQYF.

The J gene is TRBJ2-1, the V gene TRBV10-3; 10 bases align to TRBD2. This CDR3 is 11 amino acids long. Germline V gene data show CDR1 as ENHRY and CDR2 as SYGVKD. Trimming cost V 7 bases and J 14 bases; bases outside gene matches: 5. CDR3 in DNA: TGTGCCATCATGGCTAGCGGGAGAAAGTTCTTC. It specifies CAIMASGRKFF.

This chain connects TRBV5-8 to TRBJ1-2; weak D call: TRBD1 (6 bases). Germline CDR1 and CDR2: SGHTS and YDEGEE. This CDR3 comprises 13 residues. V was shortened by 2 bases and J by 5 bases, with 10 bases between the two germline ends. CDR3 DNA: TGTGCCAGCAGCTTAACGAGGGGGTATGGCTACACCTTC. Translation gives CASSLTRGYGYTF.

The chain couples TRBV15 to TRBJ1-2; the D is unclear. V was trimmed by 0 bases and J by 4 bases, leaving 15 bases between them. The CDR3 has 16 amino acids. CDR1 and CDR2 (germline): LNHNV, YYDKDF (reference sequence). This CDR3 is CATSREWERRAYGYTF. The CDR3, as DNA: TGTGCCACCAGCAGAGAATGGGAGAGGAGGGCCTATGGCTACACCTTC. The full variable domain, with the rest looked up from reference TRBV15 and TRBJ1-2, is DAMVIQNPRYQVTQFGKPVTLSCSQTLNHNVMYWYQQKSSQAPKLLFHYYDKDFNNEADTPDNFQSRRPNTSFCFLDIRSPGLGDTAMYLCATSREWERRAYGYTFGSGTRLTVV.

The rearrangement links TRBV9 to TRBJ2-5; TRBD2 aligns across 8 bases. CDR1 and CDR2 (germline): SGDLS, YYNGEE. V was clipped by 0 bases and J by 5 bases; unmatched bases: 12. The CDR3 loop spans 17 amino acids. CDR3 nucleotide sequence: TGTGCCAGCAGCGTAGACGGGAGGGCCTCTCTGAAGGAGACCCAGTACTTC. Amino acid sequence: CASSVDGRASLKETQYF.

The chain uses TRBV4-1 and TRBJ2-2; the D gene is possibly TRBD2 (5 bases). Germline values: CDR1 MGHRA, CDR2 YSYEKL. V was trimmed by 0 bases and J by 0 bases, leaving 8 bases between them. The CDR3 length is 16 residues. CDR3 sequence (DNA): TGCGCCAGCAGCCAAGAAACGGGGACGAACACCGGGGAGCTGTTTTTT. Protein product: CASSQETGTNTGELFF.

As DNA, the CDR3 is TGTGCCAGCAGTAGGGACAGGGGGCCTACTGAGCAGTTCTTC. Protein: CASSRDRGPTEQFF. This sequence joins TRBV6-5 and TRBJ2-1, with 12 positions matching TRBD1. CDR3 length equals 14 residues. The V and J ends lost 5 bases and 9 bases, in that order; junction bases with no gene match: 5. Germline CDR1 MNHEY, CDR2 SVGAGI.

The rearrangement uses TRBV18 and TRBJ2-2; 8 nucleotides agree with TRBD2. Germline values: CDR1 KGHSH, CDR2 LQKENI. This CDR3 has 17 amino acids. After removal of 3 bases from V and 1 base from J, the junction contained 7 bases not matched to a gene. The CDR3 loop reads CASSPSLAGRNTGELFF. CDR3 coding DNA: TGTGCCAGCTCACCGTCGCTAGCGGGCCGGAACACCGGGGAGCTGTTTTTT.